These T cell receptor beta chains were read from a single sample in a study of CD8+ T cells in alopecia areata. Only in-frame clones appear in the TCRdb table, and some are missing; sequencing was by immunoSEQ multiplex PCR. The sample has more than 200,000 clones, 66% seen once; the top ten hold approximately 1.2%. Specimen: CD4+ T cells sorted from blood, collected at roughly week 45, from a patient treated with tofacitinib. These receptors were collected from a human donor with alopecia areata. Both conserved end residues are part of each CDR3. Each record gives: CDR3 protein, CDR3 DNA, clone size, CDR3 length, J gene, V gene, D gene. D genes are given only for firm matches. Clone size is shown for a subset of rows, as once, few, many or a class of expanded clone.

CAWSTGTPVGPGELFF,TGTGCCTGGAGCACCGGGACGCCGGTGGGGCCCGGGGAGCTGTTTTTT,-,16,TRBJ2-2,TRBV30,-
CAWDIGDTEAFF,TGTGCCTGGGATATTGGTGACACTGAAGCTTTCTTT,-,12,TRBJ1-1,TRBV30,-
CSVDFWEDTQYF,TGCAGCGTTGATTTTTGGGAAGATACGCAGTATTTT,-,12,TRBJ2-3,TRBV29-1,-
CASSARVVNTEAFF,TGTGCCAGCAGCGCAAGGGTGGTAAACACTGAAGCTTTCTTT,-,14,TRBJ1-1,TRBV11-2,-
CASSVQGSYEQYF,TGTGCCAGTAGTGTTCAGGGGTCCTACGAGCAGTACTTC,few,13,TRBJ2-7,TRBV19,-
CSVTQGQGAFF,TGCAGCGTCACTCAAGGGCAGGGCGCTTTCTTT,-,11,TRBJ1-1,TRBV29-1,-
CASRATLTGAVDTQYF,TGTGCCAGCAGGGCCACCTTGACAGGGGCCGTAGATACGCAGTATTTT,once,16,TRBJ2-3,TRBV2,TRBD1
CASSPLSVADTQYF,TGTGCCAGCTCACCACTCAGTGTCGCGGATACGCAGTATTTT,-,14,TRBJ2-3,TRBV18,-
CASNPTGPLNTEAFF,TGTGCCTCAAACCCTACAGGACCGTTGAACACTGAAGCTTTCTTT,-,15,TRBJ1-1,TRBV30,-
CASSDNPDGKGYYGYTF,TGTGCCAGCAGCGACAACCCGGACGGGAAAGGGTACTATGGCTACACCTTC,few,17,TRBJ1-2,TRBV7-2,-
CSVVVGGQHTEAFF,TGCAGCGTTGTAGTTGGGGGGCAGCACACTGAAGCTTTCTTT,-,14,TRBJ1-1,TRBV29-1,-
CASSQVTSDDTQYF,TGTGCCAGCAGCCAGGTTACTAGCGACGATACGCAGTATTTT,-,14,TRBJ2-3,TRBV4-2,TRBD2
CSASGGGEQYF,TGCAGTGCTAGCGGGGGAGGCGAGCAGTACTTC,-,11,TRBJ2-7,TRBV20-1,-
CATSRDLLDEQYF,TGTGCCACCAGCAGAGATCTGCTTGACGAGCAGTACTTC,few,13,TRBJ2-7,TRBV15,-
CTADVEGSGEKLFF,TGCACCGCAGATGTTGAGGGGTCGGGTGAAAAACTGTTTTTT,-,14,TRBJ1-4,TRBV29-1,-
CASSALGTGSYEQYF,TGTGCCAGTAGTGCTTTAGGGACAGGGTCCTACGAGCAGTACTTC,-,15,TRBJ2-7,TRBV19,TRBD1
CASRPGTGLINEQFF,TGTGCCAGCAGGCCCGGTACAGGGCTTATCAATGAGCAGTTCTTC,-,15,TRBJ2-1,TRBV5-6,-
CASSGNRVGNQPQHF,TGTGCCAGCAGTGGTAACAGGGTTGGGAATCAGCCCCAGCATTTT,-,15,TRBJ1-5,TRBV27,-
CASSPGDRRYEQYF,TGTGCCAGCAGCCCCGGGGACAGACGCTACGAGCAGTACTTC,few,14,TRBJ2-7,TRBV7-2,TRBD1
CASSQDYPLAGNADTQYF,TGCGCCAGCAGCCAAGATTACCCACTAGCGGGGAACGCAGATACGCAGTATTTT,-,18,TRBJ2-3,TRBV4-1,TRBD2
CASSQALANTDTQYF,TGCGCCAGCAGCCAAGCCCTAGCCAACACAGATACGCAGTATTTT,-,15,TRBJ2-3,TRBV4-1,-